One and the same sample provided the 31 T cell receptor delta chains below, sequenced in a study of Vδ1+ human thymocytes (dated by TCRdb to 2016 to 2018). Instrument used: Illumina MiSeq. RNA extraction was performed with the RNeasy mini kit, and reverse transcription was done with Superscript III. CDR3 amplicons were produced by multiplex PCR using pooled V-gene forward primers and a constant-region reverse primer with Illumina adaptor overhangs. TCRdb reprocessed the public reads with the caller CATT; rows with the same DNA were merged afterwards. The sample table lists 70,000 or so delta-chain clones, around 35% of them with a count of one. Clones ranked in the top ten supply roughly 0.25% of the sample. On the study overall, not on this receptor specifically: The thymic TRG and TRD repertoires appeared highly polyclonal, with Gaussian CDR3 length distributions, in contrast to the oligoclonal repertoires of peripheral blood.

Their specific antigens are unknown. Sequenced: Vdelta1+ gamma-delta thymocytes from the thymus. What the cell subset or site label conveys for this sample: FACS-sorted CD3+ TCRalphabeta- TCRVdelta1+ TCRVdelta2- thymocytes. All receptors derive from a boy younger than two who had congenital heart surgery.

The rearrangement uses TRDV1 and TRDJ1, with 9 positions matching TRDD3. J gave up 0 bases and V 2 bases, and 7 bases lay outside the gene matches. Germline V gives CDR1 TSWWSYY, CDR2 QGS. The CDR3 has 17 amino acids. The CDR3: CALGEYWGTQHTDKLIF. CDR3 in DNA: TGTGCTCTTGGGGAATACTGGGGGACGCAACACACCGATAAACTCATCTTT.

V is TRDV1 and J is TRDJ1; 12 bases agree with TRDD3. The CDR3 is 28 amino acids. Germline lookup yields CDR1 TSWWSYY and CDR2 QGS. J gave up 1 base and V 4 bases, and 40 bases lay outside the gene matches. Here the CDR3 DNA reads TGTGCTCTTGGGGGCTCACTGGCCTTCCAAGTTCCTGGGGGATACGCGTATCCAAGAGGGGTTTTCACCGATAAACTCATCTTT. Amino acids: CALGGSLAFQVPGGYAYPRGVFTDKLIF.

Turning to this clone: It is unclear where the CDR3 begins or ends on the DNA, so no DNA is shown, and the CDR3 is as TCRdb lists it. V and J are TRAV29/DV5 and TRDJ3; the table gives TRDD3 as D, unverified against the DNA. Both ends counted, the CDR3 spans 19 residues. Germline CDR1 reads NSMFDY; CDR2 reads ISSIKDK. The CDR3 sequence is CSVLLCSNLIGWDTRQMFF.

On this clone: A much larger clone differs by one base, so this may be a read error. The V and J genes are TRDV2 and TRDJ1; possibly TRDD3 for D (5 bases). The CDR3 has 16 amino acids. The germline gives CDR1 GEAIGNYY, CDR2 EKD. Trimming stripped 0 bases from V and 7 bases from J, with 20 bases between. The CDR3 region is CACDTGPHAGNLKLIF. The CDR3 nucleotides read TGTGCCTGTGACACCGGCCCACACGCGGGGAATCTTAAACTCATCTTT.

This clone showed up just a few times. V is TRDV1 and J is TRDJ1; D may be TRDD3 (6 bases). The ends were cut back, 4 bases at V and 1 base at J, with 22 bases in the middle. The CDR3 totals 18 residues. Germline-derived CDR1 and CDR2 are TSWWSYY and QGS. The CDR3 DNA reads as TGTGCTCTTGGGGTCTTCCCCCCGCGAGCTGGGGTCACCGATAAACTCATCTTT. As protein: CALGVFPPRAGVTDKLIF.

The J gene is TRDJ1, the V gene TRDV1, with 10 nucleotides matching TRDD3. Losses at the gene ends were 4 bases for V and 2 bases for J; bases not matched to a gene: 19. Germline CDR1 is TSWWSYY and CDR2 is QGS. The CDR3 contains 20 residues. Written as DNA, the CDR3 is TGTGCTCTTGGGGCTTATCACCGGAGACTGGGGGATCCGATGACCGATAAACTCATCTTT. It is translated as CALGAYHRRLGDPMTDKLIF.

This clone was seen a handful of times. The chain couples TRDV1 to TRDJ1, with 12 bases that match TRDD3. V shed 6 bases and J 0 bases; nucleotides not matched to a gene: 11. CDR1 TSWWSYY and CDR2 QGS come from the germline V gene. The CDR3 spans 18 residues. In nucleotides, the CDR3 is TGTGCTCTTGGTAAAGGGCTGGGGGATACGTTTTACACCGATAAACTCATCTTT. Protein sequence: CALGKGLGDTFYTDKLIF.

The chain couples TRDV1 to TRDJ1, with 7 bases fitting TRDD3. The germline V gene has CDR1 TSWWSYY and CDR2 QGS. V trimming: 0 bases; J trimming: 3 bases; junction bases outside the gene matches: 31. The CDR3 runs 24 residues. DNA for the CDR3: TGTGCTCTTGGGGAACTCTGGTCCGTCGAAGAGTACTGGGGTCCCAACCTACCGCCCGATAAACTCATCTTT. Translated, it gives CALGELWSVEEYWGPNLPPDKLIF.

This clone has just a few counts. The rearrangement links TRDV1 to TRDJ1; 8 nucleotides match TRDD3. Germline CDR1 reads TSWWSYY; CDR2 reads QGS. CDR3 length equals 15 residues. V shed 0 bases, J shed 7 bases, and the junction held 7 bases outside the gene matches. CDR3 sequence reads: CALGELSTWGSKLIF. CDR3 DNA: TGTGCTCTTGGGGAACTAAGTACCTGGGGGAGTAAACTCATCTTT.

V and J are TRDV1 and TRDJ1; tentatively, D is TRDD2 (6 bases). Trimming removed 2 bases at V and 2 bases at J, with 21 bases between. The germline CDR1 and CDR2 sequences are TSWWSYY and QGS. There are 18 residues in the CDR3. The CDR3 DNA follows: TGTGCTCTTGGGGAAGCCCTTCTTCCTCCCGGGTGGACCGATAAACTCATCTTT. Protein: CALGEALLPPGWTDKLIF.

This rearrangement joins TRDV1 to TRDJ1; 9 bases are a match to TRDD3. Losses at the gene ends were 5 bases for V and 1 base for J; bases not matched to a gene: 17. From germline, CDR1 is TSWWSYY and CDR2 QGS. This CDR3 is built from 19 residues. The CDR3 DNA reads as TGTGCTCTTGGGATTATTGACACGTACTGGGGGACTATCACCGATAAACTCATCTTT. Translation: CALGIIDTYWGTITDKLIF.

This clone was counted between two and nine times. This chain uses TRDV1 with TRDJ1, with D perhaps matching TRDD3 (6 bases). The V gene's germline CDR1 is TSWWSYY and CDR2 QGS. The CDR3 is made up of 23 amino acids. Trimming left V 3 bases short and J 1 base short, with 36 bases between. This CDR3 reads CALGEIESTGSPASTTLTDKLIF. CDR3 sequence (DNA): TGTGCTCTTGGGGAGATAGAGAGTACTGGGTCTCCCGCCTCCACAACCCTCACCGATAAACTCATCTTT.

A note on this clone: At one end, the junction sequence differs from germline, possibly due to a read error. The chain links TRDV1 to TRDJ1; the D gene is possibly TRDD3 (7 bases). The CDR3 covers 18 residues. In germline, CDR1 is TSWWSYY, CDR2 QGS. The CDR3 reads CALGERQSYGDITDNLIF. Here the CDR3 DNA reads TGTGCTCTTGGGGAACGTCAGTCCTACGGGGATATCACCGATAATCTCATCTTT.

This clone was observed a few times. V usage is TRDV1 and J usage is TRDJ1; D is uncertain. This CDR3 comprises 15 residues. Germline CDR1 reads TSWWSYY; CDR2 reads QGS. The V and J ends lost 2 bases and 2 bases respectively, with 12 bases between them. The CDR3 DNA reads TGTGCTCTTGGGGAATCCCAGGACAAAACCGATAAACTCATCTTT. Its protein is CALGESQDKTDKLIF.

This clone appeared a few times. The gene calls are TRDV1 and TRDJ1, with D tentatively TRDD2 or TRDD3 (7 bases each). Trimming stripped 1 base from V and 0 bases from J, with 36 bases between. CDR3 length: 24 amino acids. Germline values: CDR1 TSWWSYY, CDR2 QGS. The CDR3 spells CALGEPKAFLGLGAIRGYTDKLIF. The DNA of the CDR3 is TGTGCTCTTGGGGAACCGAAGGCCTTCCTGGGGCTGGGGGCCATCCGGGGGTACACCGATAAACTCATCTTT.

The chain is built from TRDV1 and TRDJ1; D is possibly TRDD3 (6 bases). The V gene lost 4 bases and the J gene lost 1 base, with 31 bases spanning the gap. Germline-derived CDR1 and CDR2 are TSWWSYY and QGS. CDR3 length: 21 residues. CDR3 amino acids: CALGGSCQGGVSGDLTDKLIF. The CDR3 bases are TGTGCTCTTGGGGGTTCCTGTCAGGGGGGTGTATCTGGGGACCTCACCGATAAACTCATCTTT.

This clone was seen a handful of times. The chain combines TRDV1 with TRDJ1; D is unclear. The germline V gene has CDR1 TSWWSYY and CDR2 QGS. V lost 1 base to trimming and J lost 1 base, with 22 bases between them. This CDR3 has 19 residues. The CDR3 loop is CALGEQFPEPGMGTDKLIF. In DNA form, the CDR3 reads TGTGCTCTTGGGGAACAATTCCCAGAACCCGGAATGGGCACCGATAAACTCATCTTT.

The table lists this clone with a few counts. The chain couples TRDV1 to TRDJ1; 10 nucleotides agree with TRDD3. Germline V gives CDR1 TSWWSYY, CDR2 QGS. The CDR3 extends over 20 amino acids. V gave up 0 bases and J gave up 0 bases; unmatched junction bases: 13. As DNA, the CDR3 is TGTGCTCTTGGGGAACTAGGTCCTTACTGGGGGATCCCTTACACCGATAAACTCATCTTT. Amino acids: CALGELGPYWGIPYTDKLIF.

The chain uses TRDV1 and TRDJ1; tentatively, D is TRDD2 (5 bases). The V gene's germline CDR1 is TSWWSYY and CDR2 QGS. V lost 5 bases and J 3 bases, leaving 16 bases between the germline ends. CDR3 size: 15 residues. The DNA for the CDR3 is TGTGCTCTTGGGCTTCTCCTAGCCGGGGCCGATAAACTCATCTTT. It yields the protein CALGLLLAGADKLIF.

This clone has just a few counts. The chain carries TRDV1 and TRDJ1; D uncertain. The CDR3 loop spans 18 amino acids. V dropped 2 bases and J dropped 0 bases, with 19 bases sitting between them. The V gene's germline CDR1 is TSWWSYY and CDR2 QGS. CDR3 in DNA: TGTGCTCTTGGGGAATCAGGCCCACGCTGCTGGTACACCGATAAACTCATCTTT. As protein: CALGESGPRCWYTDKLIF.

As for this clone: This sequence may be a read error, since a much larger clone differs from it by one base. The chain combines TRDV2 with TRDJ1; TRDD3 matches 10 bases. The germline V gene has CDR1 GEAIGNYY and CDR2 EKD. This CDR3 is 18 amino acids long. CDR3: CACATAEGLGDGVTKLIF. CDR3 coding DNA: TGTGCCTGTGCCACCGCGGAAGGACTGGGGGATGGAGTGACCAAACTCATCTTT.

The chain carries TRDV1 and TRDJ1; D is possibly TRDD3 (6 bases). V was cut by 2 bases and J by 2 bases, with 9 bases left in between. This CDR3 has 14 residues. CDR1 and CDR2 (germline): TSWWSYY, QGS. The CDR3 region has the DNA TGTGCTCTTGGGGAAGAGCTGGGGACCGATAAACTCATCTTT. The encoded protein is CALGEELGTDKLIF.

The chain joins TRDV1 to TRDJ1; 8 bases are shared with TRDD3. V lost 5 bases, J lost 1 base, and 15 bases stayed unmatched. The length of the CDR3 is 18 residues. The V gene's germline CDR1 is TSWWSYY and CDR2 QGS. CDR3 in DNA: TGTGCTCTTGGGTACCAAAGCCCCTCTGGGGGACTCACCGATAAACTCATCTTT. It specifies CALGYQSPSGGLTDKLIF.

The genes are TRDV1 and TRDJ1; TRDD3 matches at 11 bases. V dropped 2 bases and J dropped 0; count of bases not matched to a gene: 29. The germline CDR1 and CDR2 sequences are TSWWSYY and QGS. CDR3 length equals 25 residues. The CDR3 here is CALGERVCEVPPSLGDMPYTDKLIF. CDR3 coding DNA: TGTGCTCTTGGGGAAAGGGTCTGTGAAGTTCCTCCTTCACTGGGGGATATGCCGTACACCGATAAACTCATCTTT.

V gene TRDV1 combines with J gene TRDJ1; no clear D gene. Germline assignment: CDR1 TSWWSYY and CDR2 QGS. V was shortened by 5 bases and J by 9 bases, with 13 bases between the two germline ends. The CDR3 has 12 residues. The CDR3 nucleotides are TGTGCTCTTGGGAACCCCTTGGGCCAACTCATCTTT. Protein: CALGNPLGQLIF.

This clone came up a few times. V and J are TRDV2 and TRDJ3; D ambiguous. V was cut by 1 base and J by 2 bases, with 8 bases left in between. The CDR3 covers 16 residues. From germline, CDR1 is GEAIGNYY and CDR2 EKD. In DNA, the CDR3 is TGTGCCTGTGACACGCCCCACCCCTGGGACACCCGACAGATGTTTTTC. Its protein product is CACDTPHPWDTRQMFF.

The chain couples TRDV1 to TRDJ1; TRDD3 agrees at 7 bases. Germline CDR1 and CDR2: TSWWSYY and QGS. This CDR3 contains 16 residues. Trimming at V came to 5 bases and at J to 0 bases, leaving 9 bases not matched to a gene. CDR3 sequence (DNA): TGTGCTCTTGGGCCGGCTGGGGGTTCGTACACCGATAAACTCATCTTT. Encoded protein: CALGPAGGSYTDKLIF.

This clone has only one observation. The gene calls are TRDV1 and TRDJ1, with TRDD3 matching over 9 bases. The CDR3 sequence is 19 residues long. With 3 bases clipped from V and 0 bases from J, the junction kept 14 bases outside the gene matches. CDR1 is TSWWSYY, CDR2 QGS, per germline. Here the CDR3 reads CALGDKPLGDHQYTDKLIF. The CDR3 DNA reads as TGTGCTCTTGGGGATAAACCCCTGGGGGATCACCAGTACACCGATAAACTCATCTTT.

This sequence joins TRDV1 and TRDJ1; 9 bases align to TRDD2. This CDR3 spans 25 amino acids. V shed 1 base and J 0 bases; nucleotides not matched to a gene: 30. Germline V gene sequence: CDR1 TSWWSYY, CDR2 QGS. The CDR3 nucleotides read TGTGCTCTTGGGGAACCCTGGACCGCCTTCCTACGTTTAGGGGGGACAACCTCGTACACCGATAAACTCATCTTT. Encoded protein: CALGEPWTAFLRLGGTTSYTDKLIF.

The chain couples TRDV2 to TRDJ1; 10 nucleotides match TRDD3. Trimming cost V 2 bases and J 2 bases; bases outside gene matches: 10. Germline lookup yields CDR1 GEAIGNYY and CDR2 EKD. CDR3 length: 17 residues. DNA of the CDR3: TGTGCCTGTGACAGAGTAGTAGGGGGATACGCGACCGATAAACTCATCTTT. Translated: CACDRVVGGYATDKLIF.

This clone has just a few counts. The J gene is TRDJ1, the V gene TRDV1; the match to TRDD3 covers 11 bases. Germline trimming cut 3 bases from V and 0 bases from J; bases unmatched to any gene: 30. This CDR3 has 25 amino acids. Looked up from germline, CDR1 is TSWWSYY and CDR2 is QGS. The CDR3: CALGDHTAGVWGIRRTQVYTDKLIF. The CDR3 DNA reads as TGTGCTCTTGGGGATCACACTGCCGGCGTTTGGGGGATACGCCGTACCCAAGTGTACACCGATAAACTCATCTTT.